The next 19 T cell receptor gamma chains were all read from a single sample in a study of gamma delta lymphoproliferative disorders and STAT genes. TCRdb fed the multiplex PCR reads into CATT to redo clone calling. The sample holds 750 to 850 gamma-chain clones, about a sixth seen once. Genomic DNA from isolated PBMCs served as the sequencing template. Sequencing was carried out using blood. The receptors were sampled from a human donor in good health.

A note on this clone: TCRdb pairs this DNA with a much larger clone's protein that differs at residue 13, likely a read error; the protein shown was translated from the DNA. The V gene was identified as TRGV3, while no J gene was called. The CDR3 runs 15 residues. Germline loops: CDR1 VTNTFY, CDR2 YDVSTARD (reference sequence). The CDR3 here is CATWDRLVTGWFRIF. CDR3 sequence (DNA): TGTGCCACCTGGGACAGGCTGGTCACTGGTTGGTTCAGGATATTT.

This clone is categorized as hyperexpanded. In the same sample, other DNA sequences code for this CDR3. The CDR3 loop reads CALWEVTNYYKKLF. In nucleotides, the CDR3 is TGTGCCTTGTGGGAGGTGACCAATTATTATAAGAAACTCTTT. The chain couples TRGV9 to TRGJ1 or TRGJ2. Assignment of the J gene here rests on matching the DNA to germline, because TCRdb gives none. CDR3 length equals 14 residues. Trimming took 0 bases from V and 1 from J; bases not matched to a gene: 3. Germline V lookup: CDR1 GITISATS, CDR2 ISYDGTV (reference sequence).

By its share, this clone is large. CDR3: CATWDNDTTGWFKIF. The CDR3 DNA is TGTGCCACCTGGGACAACGATACCACTGGTTGGTTCAAGATATTT. This sequence joins TRGV3 and TRGJP1. Matching the DNA to germline supplied the J gene, which TCRdb does not give. The CDR3 is made up of 15 amino acids. Germline lookup yields CDR1 VTNTFY and CDR2 YDVSTARD (reference sequence). V trimming: 2 bases; J trimming: 0 bases; junction bases outside the gene matches: 3.

This clone qualifies as large. The genes are TRGV8 and TRGJP2. The J gene, missing from TCRdb, was assigned here through DNA to germline matching. Germline CDR1 is VENAVY and CDR2 is YDSYNSRV. Trimming cost V 1 base and J 0 bases; bases outside gene matches: 2. The length of the CDR3 is 15 residues. The CDR3 region is CATWDSYSSDWIKTF. CDR3 nucleotide sequence: TGTGCCACCTGGGATAGTTATAGTAGTGATTGGATCAAGACGTTT.

V gene TRGV4 combines with J gene TRGJP. As TCRdb names no J gene, one was assigned here on the basis of a DNA match to germline. The ends lost 0 bases at V and 5 bases at J; junction bases unmatched: 16. Germline CDR1 is EGSTGY and CDR2 is YDSYTSSV. The length of the CDR3 is 21 residues. The CDR3: CATWDGHTNRVEELGKKIKVF. CDR3 nucleotide sequence: TGTGCCACCTGGGATGGGCACACGAACCGAGTTGAAGAGTTGGGCAAAAAAATCAAGGTATTT.

By share, this clone counts as large (0.1 to 1%). CDR3 in DNA: TGTGCTGCGTGGGATTCCCTCGTCTCTCTTTATTATAAGAAACTCTTT. The encoded protein is CAAWDSLVSLYYKKLF. The chain joins TRGV10 to TRGJ1 or TRGJ2. TCRdb is silent on the J gene; assignment here came from matching the DNA to germline. TRGV10 is sorted into the ORF group, with uncertain function. V was pared by 8 bases and J by 3 bases, with 17 bases of the junction left unmatched. CDR3 length: 16 amino acids.

By sample share, this clone is medium-sized. The rearrangement links TRGV10 to TRGJ1 or TRGJ2. Because TCRdb records no J gene, it was assigned here through a match of the DNA to germline. TRGV10 is placed among ORFs of uncertain function. The V segment lost 8 bases and the J segment 7 bases; nucleotides outside the gene matches: 18. CDR3 length: 15 amino acids. The CDR3 coding sequence is TGTGCTGCGTGGGATTTCCCCATTTTTAGGTATAAGAAACTCTTT. This codes for CAAWDFPIFRYKKLF.

This clone is medium-sized. The chain couples TRGV8 to TRGJ1 or TRGJ2. Assignment of the J gene here rests on matching the DNA to germline, because TCRdb gives none. The CDR3 runs 12 residues. The germline CDR1 and CDR2 sequences are VENAVY and YDSYNSRV. The V and J ends lost 5 bases and 5 bases, in that order; junction bases with no gene match: 6. The CDR3: CATWAANYKKLF. CDR3 DNA: TGTGCCACCTGGGCCGCGAATTATAAGAAACTCTTT.

In its sample, this clone was seen a few times. TCRdb lists the protein of a much larger clone for this DNA, which differs at residue 12, so this is likely a read error; the protein given here is translated from the DNA itself. No J gene was assigned, while the V gene was called as TRGV10. TRGV10 is placed among ORFs of uncertain function. The CDR3 length is 14 residues. The CDR3 is CAAWESGAYYKNLF. The CDR3 nucleotides are TGTGCTGCGTGGGAATCTGGGGCTTATTATAAGAACCTCTTT.

By sample fraction, this clone is large. CDR3 nucleotide sequence: TGTGCTGCGTGGGAAGGAGCCATTTATTATAAGAAACTCTTT. Protein sequence: CAAWEGAIYYKKLF. V is TRGV10 and J is TRGJ1 or TRGJ2. Assignment of the J gene here rests on matching the DNA to germline, because TCRdb gives none. TRGV10 is an ORF for which the function is uncertain. The CDR3 totals 14 residues. V lost 8 bases to trimming and J lost 3 bases; unmatched junction nucleotides: 11.

This clone is classed as medium-sized. The V and J genes are TRGV2 and TRGJP1. Matching the DNA to germline supplied the J gene, which TCRdb does not give. The CDR3 covers 12 residues. The germline gives CDR1 EGSNGY, CDR2 YDSYNSKV. J lost 14 bases, V lost 0 bases, and 6 bases had no gene match. CDR3 in DNA: TGTGCCACCTGGGACGGGCCCAGTTTCAAGATATTT. As protein: CATWDGPSFKIF.

As to this clone: A far larger clone differs by one base, so this is likely a read error. At the DNA level, this CDR3 is encoded by other sequences in the same sample as well. The V gene corresponds to TRGV3; no J gene was called. Per the germline V gene, CDR1 is VTNTFY and CDR2 is YDVSTARD (reference sequence). The CDR3 sequence is 15 residues long. CDR3 DNA: TGTGCCACCTGGGACAGGCTGGTCACTGGTTGGTTCAAGATATTC. This sequence encodes CATWDRLVTGWFKIF.

This clone is labeled medium-sized. V and J are TRGV2 and TRGJ1 or TRGJ2. The J gene was not available in TCRdb and was assigned here by matching the DNA to germline segments. Germline V gene lookup returns CDR1 EGSNGY and CDR2 YDSYNSKV. Unmatched junction bases numbered 1, after V lost 2 bases and J lost 0 bases. The CDR3 is 13 amino acids. Written as DNA, the CDR3 is TGTGCCACCTGGGACGCGAATTATTATAAGAAACTCTTT. Translating gives CATWDANYYKKLF.

By share, this clone ranks as medium-sized. At the DNA level, this CDR3 is encoded by other sequences in the same sample as well. The chain is built from TRGV2 and TRGJ1 or TRGJ2. No J gene is reported in TCRdb; it was inferred here by comparing the DNA with germline. The germline V gene encodes CDR1 EGSNGY and CDR2 YDSYNSKV. Trimming at V came to 1 base and at J to 1 base, leaving 1 base not matched to a gene. This CDR3 region has 13 residues. Here the CDR3 DNA reads TGTGCCACCTGGGACGGAAATTATTATAAGAAACTCTTT. This encodes CATWDGNYYKKLF.

V gene TRGV11 combines with J gene TRGJ1 or TRGJ2. TCRdb records no J gene; here it was assigned by comparing the DNA to germline. TRGV11 is an ORF; its function is uncertain. V lost 0 bases, J lost 12 bases, and 20 bases stayed unmatched. This CDR3 has 17 amino acids. The CDR3 DNA reads TGTGCCTGCTGGATTAGGCACCCCAAAGAGTTTATTATAAGGAAACTCTTT. Translation: CACWIRHPKEFIIRKLF.

This clone counts as medium-sized (0.01 to 0.1%). This chain connects TRGV2 to TRGJ1 or TRGJ2. Since TCRdb gives no J gene, matching the DNA to germline was used here to assign it. The germline V gene encodes CDR1 EGSNGY and CDR2 YDSYNSKV. The junction had 6 bases not matched to a gene; V was cut back by 5 bases and J by 8 bases. The CDR3 is 11 residues long. Written as DNA, the CDR3 is TGTGCCACCTGGGGGGGGGATAAGAAACTCTTT. This codes for CATWGGDKKLF.

Concerning this clone itself: The protein in TCRdb stems from a much larger clone and differs at residue 12 from this DNA's translation, likely a read error; here the protein is translated from the DNA. The J gene has no call, while the V gene is TRGV4. Germline CDR1 reads EGSTGY; CDR2 reads YDSYTSSV. The CDR3 is made up of 14 amino acids. The CDR3 loop is CATWDGRSDWIETF. The CDR3 DNA reads TGTGCCACCTGGGATGGTAGGAGTGATTGGATCGAGACGTTT.

A word on this clone: No DNA is shown, since the ends of the CDR3 on it are uncertain; the CDR3 is the one TCRdb lists. With the J gene uncalled, the V gene is TRGV11. TRGV11 is an open reading frame whose function is uncertain. The CDR3 has 18 residues if both end residues are counted. The CDR3 sequence: CTTVPAGLARGWWLFKIF.

This clone is labeled medium-sized. A far larger clone is one nucleotide away, so this likely arose from a read error. The same CDR3 is also encoded by other DNA sequences in this sample. The gene calls are TRGV3 and TRGJP1. The J gene comes from matching the DNA to germline here; TCRdb lacks it. V lost 0 bases to trimming and J lost 4 bases; unmatched junction nucleotides: 5. Germline lookup yields CDR1 VTNTFY and CDR2 YDVSTARD (reference sequence). The CDR3 has 15 amino acids. The DNA for the CDR3 is TGTGCCACCTGGGACAGGCTAGTCACTGGTTGGTTCAAGATATTT. Protein: CATWDRLVTGWFKIF.